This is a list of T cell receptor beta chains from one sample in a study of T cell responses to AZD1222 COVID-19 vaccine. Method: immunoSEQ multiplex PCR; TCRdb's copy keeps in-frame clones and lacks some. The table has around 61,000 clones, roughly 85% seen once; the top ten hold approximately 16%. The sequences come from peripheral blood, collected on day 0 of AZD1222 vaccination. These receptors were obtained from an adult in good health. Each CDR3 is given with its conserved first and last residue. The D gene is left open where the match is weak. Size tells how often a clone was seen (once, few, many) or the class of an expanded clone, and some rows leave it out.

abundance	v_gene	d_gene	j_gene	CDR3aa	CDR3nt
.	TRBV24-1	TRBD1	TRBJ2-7	CATSEAGTGALYEQYF	TGTGCCACCAGTGAGGCCGGGACAGGGGCGCTGTACGAGCAGTACTTC
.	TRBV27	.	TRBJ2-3	CASSSTTRRAPASSTDTQYF	TGTGCCAGCAGTTCGACGACACGTCGTGCGCCGGCCTCTAGCACAGATACGCAGTATTTT
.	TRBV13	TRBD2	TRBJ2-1	CASSGQRGGPNEQFF	TGTGCCAGCAGCGGACAGCGGGGGGGACCCAATGAGCAGTTCTTC
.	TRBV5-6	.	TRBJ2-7	CASSIGRDYEQYF	TGTGCCAGCAGCATAGGCAGAGACTACGAGCAGTACTTC
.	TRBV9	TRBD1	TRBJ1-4	CASSPRQGANPGEKLFF	TGTGCCAGCAGCCCCCGACAGGGGGCTAACCCTGGTGAAAAACTGTTTTTT
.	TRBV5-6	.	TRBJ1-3	CASSRRGTGNTIYF	TGTGCCAGCAGCCGGAGGGGTACTGGAAACACCATATATTTT
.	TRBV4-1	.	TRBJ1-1	CASSQLQNTEAFF	TGCGCCAGCAGCCAATTACAGAACACTGAAGCTTTCTTT
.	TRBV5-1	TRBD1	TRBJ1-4	CASSADRVGTEKLFF	TGCGCCAGCAGCGCGGACAGGGTAGGCACGGAAAAACTGTTTTTT
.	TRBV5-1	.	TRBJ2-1	CASSRAQSSYNEQFF	TGCGCCAGCAGCCGGGCCCAGAGCTCCTACAATGAGCAGTTCTTC
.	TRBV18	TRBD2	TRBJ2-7	CASSPPFAGGRLGISGGAYEQYF	TGTGCCAGCTCACCACCCTTCGCAGGCGGGCGTCTTGGGATTAGCGGGGGGGCTTACGAGCAGTACTTC
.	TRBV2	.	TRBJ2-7	CASSPSGTPYEQYF	TGTGCCAGCAGTCCATCCGGGACCCCCTACGAGCAGTACTTC
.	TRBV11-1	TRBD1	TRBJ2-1	CASSTSDRVRHEQFF	TGTGCCAGCAGCACCTCCGACAGGGTACGCCATGAGCAGTTCTTC
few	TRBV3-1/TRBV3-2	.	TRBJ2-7	CASSLEGQFYEQYF	TGTGCCAGCAGCTTGGAGGGACAGTTCTACGAGCAGTACTTC
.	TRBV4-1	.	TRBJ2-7	CASSQADSYEQYF	TGCGCCAGCAGCCAGGCAGACTCCTACGAGCAGTACTTC
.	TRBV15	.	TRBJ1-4	CATSRERAWGEKLFF	TGTGCCACCAGCAGAGAGCGGGCGTGGGGTGAAAAACTGTTTTTT
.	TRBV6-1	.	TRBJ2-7	CASSEMGVSWQYF	TGTGCCAGCAGTGAAATGGGGGTTTCATGGCAGTACTTC
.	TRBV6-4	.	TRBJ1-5	CASSLQDYGF	TGTGCCAGCAGTTTACAGGACTACGGCTTT
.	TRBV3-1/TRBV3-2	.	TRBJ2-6	CASSQDASGANVLTF	TGTGCCAGCAGCCAAGATGCGTCTGGGGCCAACGTCCTGACTTTC
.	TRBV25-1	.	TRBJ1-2	CASRDSANYGYTF	TGTGCCAGCAGGGACAGCGCTAACTATGGCTACACCTTC
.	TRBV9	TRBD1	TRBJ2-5	CASSPGQGFSETQYF	TGTGCCAGCAGCCCCGGACAGGGTTTTTCAGAGACCCAGTACTTC
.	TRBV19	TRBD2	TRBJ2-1	CASTGTSGAYSYNEQFF	TGTGCCAGTACCGGGACTAGCGGGGCTTACTCCTACAATGAGCAGTTCTTC
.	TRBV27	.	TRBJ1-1	CASSYQGNTEAFF	TGTGCCAGCAGCTATCAGGGGAACACTGAAGCTTTCTTT
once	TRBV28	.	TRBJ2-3	CASSLAGFDADTQYF	TGTGCCAGCAGTTTAGCTGGATTTGACGCAGATACGCAGTATTTT
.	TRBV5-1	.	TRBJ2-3	CASSLDSRVTSTDTQYF	TGCGCCAGCAGCTTGGATTCGCGCGTAACTAGCACAGATACGCAGTATTTT
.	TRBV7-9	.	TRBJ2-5	CASSFYWGETQYF	TGTGCCAGCAGCTTTTACTGGGGGGAGACCCAGTACTTC
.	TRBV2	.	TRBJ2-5	CASTPQGLGETQYF	TGTGCCAGCACCCCACAGGGCCTGGGCGAGACCCAGTACTTC
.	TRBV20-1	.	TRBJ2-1	CSASWGRGVSNEQFF	TGCAGTGCTAGTTGGGGCAGGGGAGTAAGTAATGAGCAGTTCTTC
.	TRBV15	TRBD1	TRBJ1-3	CATSRNPHRGGINTIYF	TGTGCCACCAGCAGAAACCCCCACAGGGGTGGTATAAACACCATATATTTT
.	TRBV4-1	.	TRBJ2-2	CASSQDKGTGELFF	TGCGCCAGCAGCCAAGATAAGGGAACCGGGGAGCTGTTTTTT
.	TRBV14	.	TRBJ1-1	CASSRELQGGTEAFF	TGTGCCAGCAGCCGAGAACTACAGGGCGGCACTGAAGCTTTCTTT
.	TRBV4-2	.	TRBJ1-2	CASSQPQDIGYGYTF	TGTGCCAGCAGCCAACCCCAGGATATTGGCTATGGCTACACCTTC
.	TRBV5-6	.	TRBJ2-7	CASSFTGYEQYF	TGTGCCAGCAGCTTCACAGGATACGAGCAGTACTTC
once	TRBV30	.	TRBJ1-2	CAWSPRENGYTF	TGTGCCTGGAGTCCCAGGGAGAATGGCTACACCTTC
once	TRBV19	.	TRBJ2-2	CASSSGVATGELFF	TGTGCCAGTAGTTCCGGGGTAGCCACCGGGGAGCTGTTTTTT
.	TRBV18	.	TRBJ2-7	CASSNALSPTTEQYF	TGTGCCAGCTCCAACGCCCTCTCCCCTACCACCGAGCAGTACTTC
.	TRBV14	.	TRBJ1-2	CASSEKSAGVGYTF	TGTGCCAGCAGCGAAAAGAGCGCAGGGGTTGGCTACACCTTC
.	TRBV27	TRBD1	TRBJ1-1	CASSYRGRGTEAFF	TGTGCCAGCTCCTACAGGGGGCGTGGGACTGAAGCTTTCTTT
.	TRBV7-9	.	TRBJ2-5	CASSKDGPVETQYF	TGTGCCAGCAGTAAGGACGGCCCAGTAGAGACCCAGTACTTC
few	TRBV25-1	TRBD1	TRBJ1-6	CASSGTGRDSPLHF	TGTGCCAGCAGTGGGACAGGGCGGGATTCACCCCTCCACTTT
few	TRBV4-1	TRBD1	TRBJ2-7	CASSQDTGETYEQYF	TGCGCCAGCAGCCAAGATACAGGGGAGACCTACGAGCAGTACTTC
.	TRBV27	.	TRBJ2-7	CASSLSRNHEQYF	TGTGCCAGCAGTTTGTCCAGAAACCACGAGCAGTACTTC
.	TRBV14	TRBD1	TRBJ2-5	CASSPYFLDRDQETQYF	TGTGCCAGCAGCCCTTATTTTTTGGACAGGGACCAAGAGACCCAGTACTTC
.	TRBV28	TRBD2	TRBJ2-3	CASSYTHHLAGGRDTQYF	TGTGCCAGCAGTTATACACACCACCTAGCGGGGGGTAGGGATACGCAGTATTTT
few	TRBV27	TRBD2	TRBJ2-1	CASSFLGASGGADEQFF	TGTGCCAGCAGTTTTCTAGGGGCTAGCGGGGGGGCCGATGAGCAGTTCTTC
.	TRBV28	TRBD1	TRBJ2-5	CASSLQGAGETQYF	TGTGCCAGCAGTTTACAGGGGGCGGGGGAGACCCAGTACTTC
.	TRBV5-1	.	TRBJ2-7	CASSLLDYEQYF	TGCGCCAGCAGCTTGCTCGACTACGAGCAGTACTTC
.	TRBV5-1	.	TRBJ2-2	CASSLKIEGGGELFF	TGCGCCAGCAGCTTGAAGATCGAGGGCGGCGGGGAGCTGTTTTTT
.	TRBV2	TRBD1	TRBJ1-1	CASSEAGTGKTFF	TGTGCCAGCAGTGAAGCCGGGACAGGGAAAACTTTCTTT
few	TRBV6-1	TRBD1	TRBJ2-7	CASSAVPGQGADEQYF	TGTGCCAGCAGTGCAGTCCCGGGACAGGGGGCAGACGAGCAGTACTTC
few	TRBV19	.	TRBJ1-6	CASSIADSGGFSSYNSPLHF	TGTGCCAGTAGTATTGCCGACAGCGGCGGCTTCAGCTCCTATAATTCACCCCTCCACTTT
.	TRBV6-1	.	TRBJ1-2	CASSEYASAVGYGYTF	TGTGCCAGCAGTGAATATGCGTCGGCAGTGGGCTATGGCTACACCTTC
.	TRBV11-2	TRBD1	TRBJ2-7	CASSLGTWDRVSYEQYF	TGTGCCAGCAGCTTAGGGACCTGGGACAGGGTATCCTACGAGCAGTACTTC
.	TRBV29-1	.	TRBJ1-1	CSVGAGADTEAFF	TGCAGCGTTGGAGCAGGGGCAGACACTGAAGCTTTCTTT
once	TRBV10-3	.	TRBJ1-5	CAISEGEPQPQHF	TGTGCCATCAGTGAAGGGGAGCCTCAGCCCCAGCATTTT
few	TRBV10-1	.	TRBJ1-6	CASGGGWSYNSPLHF	TGCGCCAGCGGCGGGGGTTGGTCCTATAATTCACCCCTCCACTTT
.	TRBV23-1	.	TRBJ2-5	CASSRGRHQETQYF	TGCGCCAGCAGTCGAGGACGGCACCAAGAGACCCAGTACTTC
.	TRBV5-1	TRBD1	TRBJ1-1	CASSVVGQGSEAFF	TGCGCCAGCAGCGTGGTAGGACAGGGGTCTGAAGCTTTCTTT